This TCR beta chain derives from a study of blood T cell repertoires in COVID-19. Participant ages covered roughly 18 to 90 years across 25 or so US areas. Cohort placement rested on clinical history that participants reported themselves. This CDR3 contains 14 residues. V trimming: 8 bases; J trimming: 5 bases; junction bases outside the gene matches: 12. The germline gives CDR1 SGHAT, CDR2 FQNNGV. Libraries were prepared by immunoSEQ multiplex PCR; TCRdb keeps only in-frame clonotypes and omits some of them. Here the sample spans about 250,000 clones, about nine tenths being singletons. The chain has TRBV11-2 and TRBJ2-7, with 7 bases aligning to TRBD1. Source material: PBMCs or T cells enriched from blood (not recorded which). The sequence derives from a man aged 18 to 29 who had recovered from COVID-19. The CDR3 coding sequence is TGTGCCAGCGTCGACAGGGTAGTTAAGGACGAGCAGTACTTC. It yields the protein CASVDRVVKDEQYF.